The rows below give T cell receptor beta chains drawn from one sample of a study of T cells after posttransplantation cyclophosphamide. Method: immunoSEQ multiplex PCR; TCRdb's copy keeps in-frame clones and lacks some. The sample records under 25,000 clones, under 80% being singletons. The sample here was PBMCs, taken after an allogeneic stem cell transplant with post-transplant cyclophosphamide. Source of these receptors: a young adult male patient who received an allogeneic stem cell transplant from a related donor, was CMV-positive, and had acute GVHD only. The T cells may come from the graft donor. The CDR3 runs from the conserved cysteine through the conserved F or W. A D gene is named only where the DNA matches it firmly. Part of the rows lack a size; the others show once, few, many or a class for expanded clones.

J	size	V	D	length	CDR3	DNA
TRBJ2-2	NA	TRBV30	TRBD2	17	CAWSPNRGGRGTGELFF	TGTGCCTGGAGTCCCAACCGGGGGGGCCGGGGAACCGGGGAGCTGTTTTTT
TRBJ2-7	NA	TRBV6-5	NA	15	CASSYSRRSSYEQYF	TGTGCCAGCAGTTACTCCAGGAGGAGCTCCTACGAGCAGTACTTC
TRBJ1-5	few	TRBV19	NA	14	CASSVSSGEKPQHF	TGTGCCAGTAGCGTCTCTTCCGGGGAGAAGCCCCAGCATTTT
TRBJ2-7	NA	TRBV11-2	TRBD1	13	CASSSGQGGEQYF	TGTGCCAGCAGCTCGGGACAGGGCGGAGAGCAGTACTTC
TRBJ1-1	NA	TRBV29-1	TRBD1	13	CSVRTGGGTEAFF	TGCAGCGTGAGAACAGGGGGCGGCACTGAAGCTTTCTTT
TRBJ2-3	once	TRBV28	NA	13	CASSSYKRDTQYF	TGTGCCAGCAGTTCTTACAAGAGGGATACGCAGTATTTT
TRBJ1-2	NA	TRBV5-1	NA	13	CASSSGGTGVYTF	TGCGCCAGCAGCAGCGGGGGGACCGGGGTGTACACCTTC
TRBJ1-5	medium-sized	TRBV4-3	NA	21	CASSQDIINEDSLFSNQPQHF	TGCGCCAGCAGCCAAGATATTATAAACGAGGACAGCCTCTTTAGCAATCAGCCCCAGCATTTT
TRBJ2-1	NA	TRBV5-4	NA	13	CASSLVSGNEQFF	TGTGCCAGCAGCTTGGTGTCGGGGAACGAGCAGTTCTTC
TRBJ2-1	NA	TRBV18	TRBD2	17	CASSPPSSGGVHNEQFF	TGTGCCAGCTCACCACCGAGTAGCGGGGGTGTTCACAATGAGCAGTTCTTC
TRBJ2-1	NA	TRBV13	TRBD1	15	CASSLGGTDSNEQFF	TGTGCCAGCAGCTTAGGCGGGACAGATTCCAATGAGCAGTTCTTC
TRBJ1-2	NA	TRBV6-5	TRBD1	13	CASSSTGYYGYTF	TGTGCCAGCAGTTCGACAGGGTACTATGGCTACACCTTC
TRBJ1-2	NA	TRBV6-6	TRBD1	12	CASSYLGRGKTF	TGTGCCAGCAGTTACCTCGGCAGGGGGAAGACCTTC
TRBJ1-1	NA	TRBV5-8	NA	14	CASSRTQGRPEAFF	TGTGCCAGCAGCCGGACGCAGGGGCGTCCTGAAGCTTTCTTT
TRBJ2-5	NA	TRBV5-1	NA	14	CASSTRLVAETQYF	TGCGCCAGCAGCACCCGACTAGTGGCGGAGACCCAGTACTTC
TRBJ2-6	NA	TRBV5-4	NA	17	CASSLEGGGVGANVLTF	TGTGCCAGCAGCTTGGAAGGCGGGGGCGTTGGGGCCAACGTCCTGACTTTC
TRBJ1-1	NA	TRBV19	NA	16	CASSIVAGRLNTEAFF	TGTGCCAGTAGTATAGTAGCGGGGCGTTTGAACACTGAAGCTTTCTTT
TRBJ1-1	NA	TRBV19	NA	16	CASRSGGADYNTEAFF	TGTGCCAGTAGGTCGGGTGGCGCAGATTATAACACTGAAGCTTTCTTT
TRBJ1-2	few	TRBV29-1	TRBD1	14	CSVKKPDRGDGYTF	TGCAGCGTGAAGAAACCGGACAGGGGTGATGGCTACACCTTC
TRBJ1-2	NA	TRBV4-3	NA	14	CASSQDPFNYGYTF	TGCGCCAGCAGCCAAGACCCGTTTAACTATGGCTACACCTTC
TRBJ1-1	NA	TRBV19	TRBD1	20	CASSIGTGQGADWVNTEAFF	TGTGCCAGTAGTATTGGAACGGGACAGGGGGCGGATTGGGTGAACACTGAAGCTTTCTTT
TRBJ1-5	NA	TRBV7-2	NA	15	CASSLGTVINQPQHF	TGTGCCAGCAGCTTAGGGACAGTCATCAATCAGCCCCAGCATTTT
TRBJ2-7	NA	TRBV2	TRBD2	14	CASSTRAGAYEQYF	TGTGCCAGCAGTACCCGAGCGGGGGCCTACGAGCAGTACTTC
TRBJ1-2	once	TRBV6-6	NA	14	CASSYDAGPYGYTF	TGTGCCAGCAGTTACGACGCAGGTCCCTATGGCTACACCTTC
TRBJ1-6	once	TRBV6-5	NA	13	CASNARVDSPLHF	TGTGCCAGCAATGCCAGGGTTGATTCACCCCTCCACTTT
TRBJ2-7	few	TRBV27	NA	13	CASSLSPGSEQYF	TGTGCCAGCAGTTTAAGCCCGGGGTCCGAGCAGTACTTC
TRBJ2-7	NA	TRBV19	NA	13	CASSLDSSYEQYF	TGTGCCAGTAGCCTGGACAGTTCCTACGAGCAGTACTTC
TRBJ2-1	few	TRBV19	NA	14	CASSISPGYNEQFF	TGTGCCAGTAGTATCTCTCCAGGCTACAATGAGCAGTTCTTC
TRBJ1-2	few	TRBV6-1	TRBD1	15	CASSEGPGGNYGYTF	TGTGCCAGCAGTGAAGGCCCAGGGGGGAACTATGGCTACACCTTC
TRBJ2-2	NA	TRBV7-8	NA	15	CASSYGGSNTGELFF	TGTGCCAGCAGCTACGGGGGATCCAACACCGGGGAGCTGTTTTTT
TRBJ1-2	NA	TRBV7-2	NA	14	CASSLFRANYGYTF	TGTGCCAGCAGCCTATTTCGTGCTAACTATGGCTACACCTTC
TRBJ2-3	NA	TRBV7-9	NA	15	CASSRPGHATDTQYF	TGTGCCAGCAGCCGGCCGGGACACGCCACAGATACGCAGTATTTT
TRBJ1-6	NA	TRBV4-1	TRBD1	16	CASSQSRGQGDSPLHF	TGCGCCAGCAGCCAGTCCCGGGGCCAGGGGGACTCACCCCTCCACTTT
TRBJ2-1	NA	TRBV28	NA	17	CASSSQGWGGSYNEQFF	TGTGCCAGCAGTTCACAGGGTTGGGGGGGCTCCTACAATGAGCAGTTCTTC
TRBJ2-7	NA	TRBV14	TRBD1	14	CASSRFTGAYEQYF	TGTGCCAGCAGCCGTTTCACAGGGGCCTACGAGCAGTACTTC
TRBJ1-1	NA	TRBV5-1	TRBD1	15	CASSLRGGGYTEAFF	TGCGCCAGCAGCTTGCGAGGGGGCGGGTACACTGAAGCTTTCTTT